This record looks at one T cell receptor beta chain sequence and its context. Its antigen is still unknown. V shed 4 bases and J shed 6 bases, with 17 bases lying between them. From germline, CDR1 is SGHKS and CDR2 YYEKEE (reference sequence). The CDR3 loop spans 15 amino acids. This table comes from immunoSEQ multiplex PCR, and its TCRdb copy is limited to in-frame clones, with some not included. Of some 70,000 clones listed, 75% to 90% are singletons. This sample stems from a study of OX40 agonist ivuxolimab in advanced cancers. Study as a whole: An agonistic human IgG2 monoclonal antibody against OX40 (CD134) was given. Findings and caveats of the study: The expanded peripheral T cells' antigen specificity was not determined. Near-lowest levels of clonal expansion characterized partial responders at 0.1-3.0 mg/kg. Certain nonresponders likewise exhibited a low normalized T-cell clonal expansion.

This specimen consisted of CD4+ or CD8+ T cells sorted from blood, obtained in a trial of the OX40 agonist ivuxolimab. The sequence was collected from an adult with an advanced solid tumor such as melanoma, head and neck, liver or kidney cancer. The V call is TRBV5-5, the J call TRBJ1-5; TRBD1 might be the D (5 bases). The DNA for the CDR3 is TGTGCCAGCAGCATGGGACCCTCCCTAGGTCAGCCCCAGCATTTT. Translation: CASSMGPSLGQPQHF.